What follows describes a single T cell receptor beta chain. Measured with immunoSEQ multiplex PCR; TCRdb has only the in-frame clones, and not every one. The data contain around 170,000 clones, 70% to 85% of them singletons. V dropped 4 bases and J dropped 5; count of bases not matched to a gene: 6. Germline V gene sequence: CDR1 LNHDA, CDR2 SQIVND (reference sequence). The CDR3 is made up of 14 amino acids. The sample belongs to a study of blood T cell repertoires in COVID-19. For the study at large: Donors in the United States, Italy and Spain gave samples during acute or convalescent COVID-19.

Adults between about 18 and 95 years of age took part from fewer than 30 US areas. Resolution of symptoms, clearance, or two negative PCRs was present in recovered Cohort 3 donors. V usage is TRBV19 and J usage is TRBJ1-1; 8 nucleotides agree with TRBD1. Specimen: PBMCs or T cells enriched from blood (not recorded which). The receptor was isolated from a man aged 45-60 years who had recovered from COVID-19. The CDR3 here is CASSKGQGRTEAFF. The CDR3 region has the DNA TGTGCCAGTAGTAAAGGACAGGGAAGAACTGAAGCTTTCTTT.